The 25 T cell receptor beta chains below all came from one sample that was sequenced in a study of T-cell reconstitution after alpha-beta-depleted transplantation in children. Unique molecular identifiers were incorporated when the TCRbeta library was constructed. TCRdb called the PCR reads again in MiXCR, with one record for every CDR3 protein. This repertoire shows some 390,000 distinct CDR3 sequences, around 20% found once; its top ten account for around 3.9%. The sequences come from PBMCs from the stem cell graft donor, collected from the stem cell graft. These receptors were obtained from a human donor who donated a stem cell graft to a child with acute myeloid leukemia.

J is TRBJ2-3 and V is TRBV28, with D unclear. CDR1 and CDR2 from the germline V gene are MDHEN and SYDVKM. Trimming shortened V by 3 bases and J by 3 bases, and 16 bases separated the two germline ends. The CDR3 spans 16 residues. CDR3 DNA sequence: TGTGCCAGCAGTTTTGATGAGTTGGGTTTGACAGATACGCAGTATTTT. It encodes CASSFDELGLTDTQYF.

The chain is built from TRBV7-9 and TRBJ1-4; 7 bases align to TRBD1. Germline trimming cut 0 bases from V and 7 bases from J; bases unmatched to any gene: 2. Looked up from germline, CDR1 is SEHNR and CDR2 is FQNEAQ (reference sequence). This CDR3 has 14 residues. CDR3 DNA: TGTGCCAGCAGCTTAGCTGGGACAGTTGAAAAACTGTTTTTT. Translated: CASSLAGTVEKLFF.

In the case of this clonotype: One end of the junction varies from germline; a read error may be responsible. The rearrangement uses TRBV6-2 or TRBV6-3 and TRBJ2-1, with 10 bases that match TRBD2. Germline lookup yields CDR1 MNHEY and CDR2 SVGEGT. The CDR3 consists of 18 residues. CDR3 sequence (DNA): TGTGCCAGCAGTTACTCGACAGAAAGCGGGAGGGACGGGGATGAGCGGTTCTTC. Its protein product is CASSYSTESGRDGDERFF.

This clonotype was recorded at least ten times. The rearrangement joins TRBV12-3 or TRBV12-4 to TRBJ2-1; 9 nucleotides line up with TRBD2. V was pared by 3 bases and J by 8 bases, with 11 bases of the junction left unmatched. This CDR3 has 16 residues. CDR3 loop: CASSLVLTSGGDEQFF. The CDR3 coding sequence is TGTGCCAGCAGTTTGGTGTTGACTAGCGGAGGCGATGAGCAGTTCTTC.

The V gene is TRBV6-2 or TRBV6-3, the J gene TRBJ2-5, with TRBD2 matching over 13 bases. In germline, CDR1 is MNHEY, CDR2 SVGEGT. The CDR3 length is 16 residues. The V segment lost 6 bases and the J segment 5 bases; nucleotides outside the gene matches: 9. Here the CDR3 DNA reads TGTGCCAGCAGAGACCGACTAGCGGGAGGTGGGGAGACCCAGTACTTC. It yields the protein CASRDRLAGGGETQYF.

The rearrangement links TRBV7-7 to TRBJ2-2; D is unclear. There are 13 residues in the CDR3. CDR1 is SSHAT, CDR2 FNYEAQ, per germline (reference sequence). V lost 2 bases and J lost 5, with 6 bases in between. CDR3 sequence (DNA): TGTGCCAGCAGCTTAAAACAAACCGGGGAGCTGTTTTTT. It is translated as CASSLKQTGELFF.

This clonotype was detected a few times. V gene TRBV20-1 combines with J gene TRBJ1-5; D might be TRBD1 (6 bases). The V and J ends lost 6 bases and 4 bases respectively, with 22 bases between them. Germline loops: CDR1 DFQATT, CDR2 SNEGSKA (reference sequence). The CDR3 totals 16 residues. The CDR3 reads CSAALPGATGNQPQHF. For the CDR3, the DNA is TGCAGTGCCGCTTTGCCGGGGGCCACAGGGAATCAGCCCCAGCATTTT.

The V gene is TRBV20-1, the J gene TRBJ2-1; 8 bases align to TRBD1. CDR3 length equals 11 residues. The germline V gene has CDR1 DFQATT and CDR2 SNEGSKA (reference sequence). V lost 7 bases and J lost 8; bases outside the gene matches: 4. The CDR3 protein is CSEQGADEQFF. The CDR3 DNA sequence: TGCAGTGAGCAGGGGGCCGATGAGCAGTTCTTC.

The sample holds a few counts of this clonotype. CDR3 in amino acids: CASSSGTGFSPLHF. The CDR3 DNA sequence: TGCGCCAGCAGCTCCGGGACAGGGTTTTCACCCCTCCACTTT. The chain employs TRBV5-1 and TRBJ1-6, with 9 positions matching TRBD1. This CDR3 has 14 residues. V was clipped by 3 bases and J by 9 bases; unmatched bases: 4. CDR1 and CDR2 from the germline V gene are SGHRS and YFSETQ.

In DNA, the CDR3 is TGTGCCAGCAGCCTGCCGGGACAGATGATCTACGAGCAGTACTTC. Encoded protein: CASSLPGQMIYEQYF. The chain carries TRBV3-1 and TRBJ2-7; 7 bases match TRBD1. Germline CDR1 is LGHDT and CDR2 is YNNKEL (reference sequence). V lost 4 bases and J lost 3; bases outside the gene matches: 9. The CDR3 spans 15 residues.

This clonotype came up a few times. The chain joins TRBV2 to TRBJ2-3; perhaps TRBD2 as D (5 bases). V was trimmed by 8 bases and J by 4 bases, leaving 10 bases between them. Germline CDR1 is SNHLY and CDR2 is FYNNEI. The CDR3 has 12 amino acids. The CDR3 DNA reads as TGTGCCAGCGGGGATAGCGCAGATACGCAGTATTTT. Translated, it gives CASGDSADTQYF.

Comment on this clonotype: One base away lies a much larger clone, so this may be a sequencing read error. Since the CDR3 does not end with the conserved phenylalanine or tryptophan, this likely comes from a read error. The V gene is TRBV24-1, the J gene TRBJ1-5; tentatively, D is TRBD1 (5 bases). The CDR3 is made up of 14 amino acids. The germline CDR1 and CDR2 sequences are KGHDR and SFDVKD. Trimming removed 1 base at V and 6 bases at J, with 9 bases between. The CDR3: CATSDFRVAQPQHY. For the CDR3, the DNA is TGTGCCACCAGTGATTTCAGGGTAGCTCAGCCCCAGCATTAT.

The chain carries TRBV12-3 or TRBV12-4 and TRBJ2-7; D tentatively fits TRBD1 or TRBD2 (5 bases each). The CDR3 has 18 amino acids. The V end lost 3 bases, the J end lost 0 bases, and 21 bases lay between the germline ends. The CDR3 DNA is TGTGCCAGCAGTTTTTCGGCGGTCGTGGGGGTAAGCTCCTACGAGCAGTACTTC. As protein: CASSFSAVVGVSSYEQYF.

The chain employs TRBV7-3 and TRBJ2-3; weak D call: TRBD1 (6 bases). Germline V gene sequence: CDR1 SGHTA, CDR2 FQGTGA. Trimming took off 5 bases at V and 2 bases at J, with 14 bases between the two ends. The CDR3 is 15 residues long. The CDR3 bases are TGTGCCAGCAGCATAAGGGGGTCCGACACAGATACGCAGTATTTT. Encoded protein: CASSIRGSDTDTQYF.

The chain has TRBV6-5 and TRBJ2-1; 9 bases align to TRBD2. The CDR3 runs 19 residues. Germline assignment: CDR1 MNHEY and CDR2 SVGAGI. Germline trimming cut 0 bases from V and 0 bases from J; bases unmatched to any gene: 9. The CDR3: CASSYSISGGTYSYNEQFF. The CDR3 DNA is TGTGCCAGCAGTTACTCGATTAGCGGGGGAACCTACTCCTACAATGAGCAGTTCTTC.

The chain combines TRBV5-1 with TRBJ1-4, with a tentative D call TRBD1 (6 bases). This CDR3 has 16 amino acids. Germline V gives CDR1 SGHRS, CDR2 YFSETQ. Trimming cost V 0 bases and J 5 bases, with 14 bases left between them. CDR3 sequence: CASSLGLTGRNEKLFF. The CDR3 DNA is TGCGCCAGCAGCTTGGGTCTGACAGGAAGGAATGAAAAACTGTTTTTT.

The CDR3 DNA reads TGTGCCAGCATTGAGGAACAGGGGACAGGTTATCAGCCCCAGCATTTT. This gives the protein CASIEEQGTGYQPQHF. The chain recombines TRBV6-1 with TRBJ1-5, with 8 bases that match TRBD1. V lost 7 bases to trimming and J lost 5 bases; unmatched junction nucleotides: 13. Germline V gene lookup returns CDR1 MNHNS and CDR2 SASEGT. The CDR3 runs 16 residues.

The chain carries TRBV6-5 and TRBJ1-1; TRBD1 agrees at 9 bases. The germline gives CDR1 MNHEY, CDR2 SVGAGI. There are 13 residues in the CDR3. V lost 4 bases, J lost 8 bases, and 5 bases stayed unmatched. CDR3 residues: CASSWGQGTEAFF. CDR3 coding DNA: TGTGCCAGCAGTTGGGGACAGGGAACCGAAGCTTTCTTT.

This clonotype was recorded a few times. The chain carries TRBV5-1 and TRBJ2-3; 8 positions agree with TRBD1. CDR1 and CDR2 from the germline V gene are SGHRS and YFSETQ. The CDR3 consists of 13 residues. The CDR3 DNA reads as TGCGTCCCCGGGCAGGGGGCCGCAGATACGCAGTATTTT. Its translation: CVPGQGAADTQYF.

The chain joins TRBV20-1 to TRBJ2-3, with D possibly TRBD1 on 5 matching bases. V lost 0 bases and J lost 1, with 17 bases in between. The CDR3 is made up of 17 amino acids. CDR1 DFQATT and CDR2 SNEGSKA come from the germline V gene (reference sequence). The CDR3 reads CSARDFRVHPGTDTQYF. The DNA of the CDR3 is TGCAGTGCTAGAGATTTCAGGGTCCATCCTGGCACAGATACGCAGTATTTT.

This clonotype was observed many times. The chain uses TRBV24-1 and TRBJ2-1, with 7 positions matching TRBD2. Germline CDR1 reads KGHDR; CDR2 reads SFDVKD. There are 18 residues in the CDR3. J was trimmed by 2 bases and V by 6 bases; bases with no gene match: 15. CDR3 amino acids: CATSSDGVSTSAYNEQFF. For the CDR3, the DNA is TGTGCCACCAGTTCAGATGGTGTAAGCACTAGCGCCTACAATGAGCAGTTCTTC.

This clonotype was counted between two and nine times. One end of the junction varies from germline; a read error may be responsible. This chain uses TRBV7-7 with TRBJ2-2, with D tentatively TRBD2 (5 bases). This CDR3 is 17 amino acids long. The germline V gene encodes CDR1 SSHAT and CDR2 FNYEAQ (reference sequence). CDR3 sequence: CASSLARWESGTGELFF. The CDR3 DNA is TGTGCTAGCAGCTTAGCGAGGTGGGAGTCGGGGACCGGGGAGCTGTTTTTT. The full variable domain, rest sourced from reference TRBV7-7 and TRBJ2-2, is GAGVSQSPRYKVTKRGQDVTLRCDPISSHATLYWYQQALGQGPEFLTYFNYEAQPDKSGLPSDRFSAERPEGSISTLTIQRTEQRDSAMYRCASSLARWESGTGELFFGEGSRLTVL.

The sample holds a few counts of this clonotype. V and J are TRBV20-1 and TRBJ2-1, with 8 bases lining up with TRBD2. This CDR3 is 15 amino acids long. Germline trimming cut 5 bases from V and 3 bases from J; bases unmatched to any gene: 9. The V gene's germline CDR1 is DFQATT and CDR2 SNEGSKA (reference sequence). CDR3 DNA sequence: TGCAGTGCTGGCGGACTAGCTCCAATCTACAATGAGCAGTTCTTC. Translating gives CSAGGLAPIYNEQFF.

The V gene is TRBV2, the J gene TRBJ2-7, with TRBD1 as a possible D gene (5 bases). V was pared by 6 bases and J by 0 bases, with 15 bases between. Germline CDR1 SNHLY, CDR2 FYNNEI. The CDR3 sequence is 15 residues long. CDR3 coding DNA: TGTGCCAGCAGCTGGGCGGACACGAGCTCCTACGAGCAGTACTTC. It encodes CASSWADTSSYEQYF.

The chain recombines TRBV28 with TRBJ2-7, with TRBD1 matching 12 bases. Germline assignment: CDR1 MDHEN and CDR2 SYDVKM. V shed 6 bases and J 2 bases; nucleotides not matched to a gene: 2. The CDR3 covers 14 residues. CDR3 in amino acids: CASRGQGATYEQYF. CDR3 DNA: TGTGCCAGCAGGGGACAGGGGGCAACCTACGAGCAGTACTTC.